The 8 T cell receptor beta chains in this list originate from one sample, sequenced in a study of OX40 agonist ivuxolimab in advanced cancers. Profiling relied on immunoSEQ multiplex PCR, and the TCRdb table lists in-frame clones only, not all of them. The profile shows some 42,000 clones, around 83% of them singletons. The input for sequencing was CD4+ or CD8+ T cells sorted from blood, taken in a trial of the OX40 agonist ivuxolimab. These receptor sequences come from an adult with an advanced solid tumor such as melanoma, head and neck, liver or kidney cancer.

The genes are TRBV15 and TRBJ2-1; D not certain. This CDR3 region has 14 residues. The germline gives CDR1 LNHNV, CDR2 YYDKDF (reference sequence). V lost 5 bases to trimming and J lost 8 bases, with 16 bases between them. The CDR3 region is CATSRLAVGDEQFF. DNA for the CDR3: TGTGCCACCAGCCGATTAGCCGTTGGCGATGAGCAGTTCTTC.

This chain links TRBV10-2 with TRBJ1-1; D uncertain. V lost 6 bases and J lost 4, with 18 bases in between. The CDR3 spans 15 residues. Germline-derived CDR1 and CDR2 are WSHSY and SAAADI. This chain's CDR3 is CASREHPGMGTEAFF. For the CDR3, the DNA is TGCGCCAGCAGGGAACACCCAGGCATGGGCACTGAAGCTTTCTTT.

The chain has TRBV6-6 and TRBJ1-2; tentative D call: TRBD1 (5 bases). The CDR3 loop spans 13 amino acids. Germline V gene sequence: CDR1 MNHNY, CDR2 SVGAGI (reference sequence). V lost 4 bases and J 8 bases, leaving 14 bases between the germline ends. Here the CDR3 reads CASSLQVTGGYTF. In nucleotides, the CDR3 is TGTGCCAGCAGTTTACAGGTTACGGGGGGCTACACCTTC.

V is TRBV5-4 and J is TRBJ2-7, with 10 bases that match TRBD2. CDR3 length: 15 amino acids. J lost 1 base, V lost 3 bases, and 4 bases had no gene match. Germline CDR1 reads SGHNT; CDR2 reads YYREEE (reference sequence). The CDR3: CASSWISGGSYEQYF. The CDR3 region has the DNA TGTGCCAGCAGCTGGATTAGCGGGGGGTCCTACGAGCAGTACTTC.

This sequence joins TRBV4-1 and TRBJ2-7; D unresolved. Germline CDR1 and CDR2: MGHRA and YSYEKL. The CDR3 has 16 residues. V was cut by 0 bases and J by 0 bases, with 12 bases left in between. The CDR3 sequence: CASSQDFPGSSYEQYV. The CDR3 DNA follows: TGCGCCAGCAGCCAAGATTTTCCAGGCAGCTCCTACGAGCAGTACGTC.

This clone has a handful of counts. The chain combines TRBV4-3 with TRBJ1-3; 8 bases are a match to TRBD1. After removal of 0 bases from V and 0 bases from J, the junction contained 1 base not matched to a gene. The germline CDR1 and CDR2 sequences are LGHNA and YSLEER. The CDR3 is 16 amino acids. The DNA of the CDR3 is TGCGCCAGCAGCCAAGATGGGACAGGCTCTGGAAACACCATATATTTT. Translating it yields CASSQDGTGSGNTIYF.

This clone was counted once. V is TRBV6-6 and J is TRBJ1-1, with 7 bases lining up with TRBD1. V trimming: 5 bases; J trimming: 8 bases; junction bases outside the gene matches: 5. Germline loops: CDR1 MNHNY, CDR2 SVGAGI (reference sequence). This CDR3 region has 12 residues. The CDR3 bases are TGTGCCAGCAGTATAGGACAGGCGGAAGCTTTCTTT. Translation gives CASSIGQAEAFF.

The chain links TRBV7-3 to TRBJ2-5; TRBD2 is a possible D gene (6 bases). Germline V gives CDR1 SGHTA, CDR2 FQGTGA. V was shortened by 1 base and J by 4 bases, with 13 bases between the two germline ends. This CDR3 has 15 amino acids. The CDR3 nucleotides read TGTGCCAGCAGCTTAATAGGCGGGGCAGGAGAGACCCAGTACTTC. Protein: CASSLIGGAGETQYF.